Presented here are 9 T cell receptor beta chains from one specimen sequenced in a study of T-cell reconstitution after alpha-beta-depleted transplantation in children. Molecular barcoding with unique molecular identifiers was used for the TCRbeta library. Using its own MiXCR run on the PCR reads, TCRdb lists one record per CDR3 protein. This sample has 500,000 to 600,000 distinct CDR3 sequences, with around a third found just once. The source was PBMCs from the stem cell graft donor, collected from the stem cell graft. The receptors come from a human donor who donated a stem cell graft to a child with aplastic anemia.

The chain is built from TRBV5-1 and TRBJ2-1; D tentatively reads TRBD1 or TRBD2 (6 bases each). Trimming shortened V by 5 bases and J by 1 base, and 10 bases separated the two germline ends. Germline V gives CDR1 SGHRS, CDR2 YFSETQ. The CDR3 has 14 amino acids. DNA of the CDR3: TGCGCCAGCAGGGAGGGGGAATCCTACAATGAGCAGTTCTTC. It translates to CASREGESYNEQFF.

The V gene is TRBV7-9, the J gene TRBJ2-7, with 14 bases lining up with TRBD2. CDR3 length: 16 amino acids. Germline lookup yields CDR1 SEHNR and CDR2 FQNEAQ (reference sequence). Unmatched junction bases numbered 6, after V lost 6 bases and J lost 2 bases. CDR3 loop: CASSPGLAGEPYEQYV. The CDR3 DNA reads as TGTGCCAGCAGTCCGGGACTAGCGGGAGAGCCCTACGAGCAGTACGTC.

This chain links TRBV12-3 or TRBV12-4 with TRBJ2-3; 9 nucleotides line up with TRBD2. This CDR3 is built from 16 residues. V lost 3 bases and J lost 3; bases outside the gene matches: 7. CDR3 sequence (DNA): TGTGCCAGCAGTTTGCATAGCGGGAGCAGGACAGATACGCAGTATTTT. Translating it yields CASSLHSGSRTDTQYF.

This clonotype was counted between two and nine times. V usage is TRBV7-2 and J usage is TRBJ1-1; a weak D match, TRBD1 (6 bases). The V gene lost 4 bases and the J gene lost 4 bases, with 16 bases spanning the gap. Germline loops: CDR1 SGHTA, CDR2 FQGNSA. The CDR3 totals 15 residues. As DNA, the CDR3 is TGTGCCAGCAGCTCCCTGAGCACAGGGAGCACTGAAGCTTTCTTT. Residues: CASSSLSTGSTEAFF.

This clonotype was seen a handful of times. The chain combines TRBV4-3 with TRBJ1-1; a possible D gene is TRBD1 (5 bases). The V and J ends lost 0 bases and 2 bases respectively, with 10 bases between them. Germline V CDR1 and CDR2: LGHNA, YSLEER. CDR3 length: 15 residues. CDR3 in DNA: TGCGCCAGCAGCCAAGATAGACAGAGAAACACTGAAGCTTTCTTT. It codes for CASSQDRQRNTEAFF.

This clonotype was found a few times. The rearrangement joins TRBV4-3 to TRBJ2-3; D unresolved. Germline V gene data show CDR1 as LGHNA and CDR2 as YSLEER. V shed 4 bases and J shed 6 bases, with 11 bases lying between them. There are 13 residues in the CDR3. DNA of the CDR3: TGCGCCAGCAGCCCGGTCTTGAAGGATACGCAGTATTTT. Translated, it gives CASSPVLKDTQYF.

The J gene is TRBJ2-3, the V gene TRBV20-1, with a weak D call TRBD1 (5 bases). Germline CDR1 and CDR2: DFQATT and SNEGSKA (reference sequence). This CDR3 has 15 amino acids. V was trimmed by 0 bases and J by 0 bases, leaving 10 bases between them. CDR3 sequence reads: CSARDGARSTDTQYF. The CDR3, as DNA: TGCAGTGCTAGAGATGGGGCTAGAAGCACAGATACGCAGTATTTT.

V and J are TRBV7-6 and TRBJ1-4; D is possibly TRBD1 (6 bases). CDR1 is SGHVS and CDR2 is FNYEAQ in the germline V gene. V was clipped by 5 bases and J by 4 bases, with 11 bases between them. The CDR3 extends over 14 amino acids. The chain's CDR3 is CASSPRQVNEKLFF. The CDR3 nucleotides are TGTGCCAGCAGCCCGAGACAGGTTAATGAAAAACTGTTTTTT.

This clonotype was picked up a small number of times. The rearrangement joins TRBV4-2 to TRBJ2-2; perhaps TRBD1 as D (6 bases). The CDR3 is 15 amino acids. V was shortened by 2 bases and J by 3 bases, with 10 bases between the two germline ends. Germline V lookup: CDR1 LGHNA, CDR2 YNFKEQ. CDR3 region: CASSQYPGDTGELFF. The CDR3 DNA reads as TGTGCCAGCAGCCAATACCCAGGGGACACCGGGGAGCTGTTTTTT.